This T cell receptor beta chain was profiled in a study of vaccination effects on CD4 cells after COVID-19. This clone was recorded once. Its matching antigen is unknown. The repertoire was sequenced with immunoSEQ multiplex PCR; TCRdb's copy has only in-frame clones and lacks some. The sample lists 35,000 to 45,000 clones, about 80% occurring once. Antigen-specific CD4+ T cells were expanded with viral peptide pools in the ViraFEST assay before sequencing. An approximately nine-day culture period preceded the isolation of CD4+ T cells. All participants had two doses of either the BNT162b2 or mRNA-1273 vaccine. Study-level results: Few convalescent patients, and no early post-infection timepoints, were available to the study.

This receptor was obtained from a human donor who received a COVID-19 vaccine. Some clones in this sample may be carry-over from other donors' samples. This material consisted of CD4+ T cells from PBMCs cultured with HCoV-NL63 spike peptides, taken after COVID-19 vaccination.

The CDR3 nucleotides are TGTGCCAGTAGTATAGCTGTCGACCCAAAATACAATGAGCAGTTCTTC. Protein product: CASSIAVDPKYNEQFF. The V gene is TRBV19, the J gene TRBJ2-1; D is undetermined. The V gene's germline CDR1 is LNHDA and CDR2 SQIVND (reference sequence). This CDR3 spans 16 amino acids. V gave up 1 base and J gave up 4 bases, with 14 bases separating them.